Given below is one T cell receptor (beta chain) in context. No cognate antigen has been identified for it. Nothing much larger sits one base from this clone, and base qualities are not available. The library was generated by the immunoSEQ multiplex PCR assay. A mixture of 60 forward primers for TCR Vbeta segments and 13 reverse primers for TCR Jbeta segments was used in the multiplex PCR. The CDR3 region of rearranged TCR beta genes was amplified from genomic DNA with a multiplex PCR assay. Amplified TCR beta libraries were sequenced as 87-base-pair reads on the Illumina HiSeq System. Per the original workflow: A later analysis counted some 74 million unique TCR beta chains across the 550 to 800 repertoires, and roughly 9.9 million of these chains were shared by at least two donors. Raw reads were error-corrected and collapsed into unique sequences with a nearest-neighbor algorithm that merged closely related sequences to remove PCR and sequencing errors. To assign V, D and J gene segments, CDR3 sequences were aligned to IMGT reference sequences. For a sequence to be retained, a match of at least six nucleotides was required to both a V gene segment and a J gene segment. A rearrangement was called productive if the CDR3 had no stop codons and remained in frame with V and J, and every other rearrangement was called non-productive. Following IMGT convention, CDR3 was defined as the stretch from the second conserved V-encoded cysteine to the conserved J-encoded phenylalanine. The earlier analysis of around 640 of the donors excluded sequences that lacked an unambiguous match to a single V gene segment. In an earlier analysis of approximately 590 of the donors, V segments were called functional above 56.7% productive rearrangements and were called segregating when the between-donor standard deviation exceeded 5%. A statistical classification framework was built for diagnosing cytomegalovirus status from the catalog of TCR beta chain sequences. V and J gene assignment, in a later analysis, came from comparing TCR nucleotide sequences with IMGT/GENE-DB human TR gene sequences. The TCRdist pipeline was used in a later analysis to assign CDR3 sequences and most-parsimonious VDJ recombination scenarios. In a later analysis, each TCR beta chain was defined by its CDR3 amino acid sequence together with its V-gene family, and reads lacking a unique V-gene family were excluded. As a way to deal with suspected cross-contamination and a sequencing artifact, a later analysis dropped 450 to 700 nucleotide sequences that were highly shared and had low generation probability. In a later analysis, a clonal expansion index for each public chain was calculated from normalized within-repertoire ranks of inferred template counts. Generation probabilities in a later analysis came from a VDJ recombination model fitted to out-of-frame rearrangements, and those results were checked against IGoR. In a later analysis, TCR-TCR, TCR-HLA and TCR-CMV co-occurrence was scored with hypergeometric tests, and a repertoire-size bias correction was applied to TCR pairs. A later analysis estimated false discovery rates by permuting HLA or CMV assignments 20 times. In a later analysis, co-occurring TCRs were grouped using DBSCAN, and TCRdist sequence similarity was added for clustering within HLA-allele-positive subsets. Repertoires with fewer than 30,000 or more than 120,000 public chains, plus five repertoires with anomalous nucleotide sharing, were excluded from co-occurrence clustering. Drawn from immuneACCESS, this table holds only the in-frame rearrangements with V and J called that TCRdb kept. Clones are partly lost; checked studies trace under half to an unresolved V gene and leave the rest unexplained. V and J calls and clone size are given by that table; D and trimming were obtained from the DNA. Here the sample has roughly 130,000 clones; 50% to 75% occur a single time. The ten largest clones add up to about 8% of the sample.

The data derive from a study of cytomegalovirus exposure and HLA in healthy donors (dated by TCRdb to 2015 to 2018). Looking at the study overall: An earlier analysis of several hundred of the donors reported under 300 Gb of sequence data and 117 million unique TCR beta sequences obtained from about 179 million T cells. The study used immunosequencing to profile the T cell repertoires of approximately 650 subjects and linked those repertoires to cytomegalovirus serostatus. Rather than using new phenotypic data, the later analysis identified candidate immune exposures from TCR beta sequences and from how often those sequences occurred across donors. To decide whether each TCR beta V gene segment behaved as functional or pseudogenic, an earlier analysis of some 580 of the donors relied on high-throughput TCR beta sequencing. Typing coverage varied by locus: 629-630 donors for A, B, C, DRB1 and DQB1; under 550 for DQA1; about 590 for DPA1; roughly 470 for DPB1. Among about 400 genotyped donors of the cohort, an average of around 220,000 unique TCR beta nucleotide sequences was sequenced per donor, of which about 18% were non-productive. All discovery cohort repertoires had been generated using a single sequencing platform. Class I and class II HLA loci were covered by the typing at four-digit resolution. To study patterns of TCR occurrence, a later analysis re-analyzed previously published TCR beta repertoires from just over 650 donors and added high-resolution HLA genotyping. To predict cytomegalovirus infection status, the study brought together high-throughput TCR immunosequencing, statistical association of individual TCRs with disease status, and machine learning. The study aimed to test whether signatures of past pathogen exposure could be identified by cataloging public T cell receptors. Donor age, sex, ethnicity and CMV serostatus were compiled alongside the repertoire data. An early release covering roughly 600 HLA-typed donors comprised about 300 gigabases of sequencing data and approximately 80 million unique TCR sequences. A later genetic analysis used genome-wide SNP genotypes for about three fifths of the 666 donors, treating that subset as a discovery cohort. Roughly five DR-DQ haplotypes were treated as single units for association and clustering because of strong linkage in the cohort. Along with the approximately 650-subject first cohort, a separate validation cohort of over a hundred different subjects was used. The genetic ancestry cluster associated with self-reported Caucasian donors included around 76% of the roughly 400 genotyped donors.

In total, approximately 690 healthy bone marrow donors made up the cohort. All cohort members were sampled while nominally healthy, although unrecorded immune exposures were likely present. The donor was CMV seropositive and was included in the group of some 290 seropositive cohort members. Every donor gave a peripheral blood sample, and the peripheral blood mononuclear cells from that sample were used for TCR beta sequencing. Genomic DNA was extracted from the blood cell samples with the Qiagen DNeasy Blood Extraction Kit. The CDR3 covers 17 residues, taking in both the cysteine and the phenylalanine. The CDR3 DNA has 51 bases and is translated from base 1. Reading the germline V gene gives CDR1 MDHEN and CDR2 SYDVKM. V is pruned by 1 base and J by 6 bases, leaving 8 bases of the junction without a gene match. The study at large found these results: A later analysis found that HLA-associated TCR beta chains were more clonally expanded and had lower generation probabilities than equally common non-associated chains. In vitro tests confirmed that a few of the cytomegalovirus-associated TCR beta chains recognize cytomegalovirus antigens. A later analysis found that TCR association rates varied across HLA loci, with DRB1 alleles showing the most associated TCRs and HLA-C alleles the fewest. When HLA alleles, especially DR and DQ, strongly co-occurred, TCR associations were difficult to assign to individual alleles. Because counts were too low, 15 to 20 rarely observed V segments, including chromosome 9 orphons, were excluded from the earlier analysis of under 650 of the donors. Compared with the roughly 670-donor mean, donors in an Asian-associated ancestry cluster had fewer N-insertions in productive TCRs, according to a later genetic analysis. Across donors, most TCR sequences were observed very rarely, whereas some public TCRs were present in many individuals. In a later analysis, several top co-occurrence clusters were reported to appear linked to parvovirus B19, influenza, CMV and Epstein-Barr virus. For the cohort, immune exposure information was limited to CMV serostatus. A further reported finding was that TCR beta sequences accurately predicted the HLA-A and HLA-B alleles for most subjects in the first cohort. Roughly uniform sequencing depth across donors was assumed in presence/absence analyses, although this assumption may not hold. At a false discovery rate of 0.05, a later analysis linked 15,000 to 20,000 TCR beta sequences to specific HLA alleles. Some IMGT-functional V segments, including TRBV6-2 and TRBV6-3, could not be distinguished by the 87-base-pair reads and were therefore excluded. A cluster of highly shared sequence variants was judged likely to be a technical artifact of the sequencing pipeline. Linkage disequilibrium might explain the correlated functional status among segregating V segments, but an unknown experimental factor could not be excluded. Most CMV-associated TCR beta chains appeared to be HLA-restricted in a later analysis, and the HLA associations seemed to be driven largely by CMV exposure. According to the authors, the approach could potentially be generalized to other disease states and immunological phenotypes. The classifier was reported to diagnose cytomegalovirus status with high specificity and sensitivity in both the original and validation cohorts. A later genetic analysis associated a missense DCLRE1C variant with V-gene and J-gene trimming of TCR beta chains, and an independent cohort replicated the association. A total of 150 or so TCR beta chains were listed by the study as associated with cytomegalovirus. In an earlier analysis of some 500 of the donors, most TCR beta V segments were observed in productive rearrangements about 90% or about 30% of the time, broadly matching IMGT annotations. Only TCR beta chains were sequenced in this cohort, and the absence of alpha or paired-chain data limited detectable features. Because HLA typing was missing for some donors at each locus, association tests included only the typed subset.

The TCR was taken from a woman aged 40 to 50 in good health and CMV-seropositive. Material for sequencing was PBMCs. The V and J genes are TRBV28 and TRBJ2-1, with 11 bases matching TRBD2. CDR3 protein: CASSLSIAGGFINEQFF. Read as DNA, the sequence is TGTGCCAGCAGTTTATCCATAGCGGGAGGGTTCATCAATGAGCAGTTCTTC.